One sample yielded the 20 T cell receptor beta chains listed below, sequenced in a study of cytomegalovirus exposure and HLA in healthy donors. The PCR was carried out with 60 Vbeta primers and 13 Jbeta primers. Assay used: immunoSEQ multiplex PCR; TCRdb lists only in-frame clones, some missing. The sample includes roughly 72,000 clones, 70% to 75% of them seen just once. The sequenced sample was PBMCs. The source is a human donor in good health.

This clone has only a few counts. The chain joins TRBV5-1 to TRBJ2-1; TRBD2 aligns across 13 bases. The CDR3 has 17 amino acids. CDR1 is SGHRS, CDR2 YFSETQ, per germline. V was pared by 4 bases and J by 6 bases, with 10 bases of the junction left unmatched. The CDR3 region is CASSPGTSGVFGNEQFF. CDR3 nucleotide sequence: TGCGCCAGCAGCCCGGGGACTAGCGGGGTTTTTGGCAATGAGCAGTTCTTC. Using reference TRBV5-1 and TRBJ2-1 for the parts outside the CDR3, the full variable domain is KAGVTQTPRYLIKTRGQQVTLSCSPISGHRSVSWYQQTPGQGLQFLFEYFSETQRNKGNFPGRFSGRQFSNSRSEMNVSTLELGDSALYLCASSPGTSGVFGNEQFFGPGTRLTVL.

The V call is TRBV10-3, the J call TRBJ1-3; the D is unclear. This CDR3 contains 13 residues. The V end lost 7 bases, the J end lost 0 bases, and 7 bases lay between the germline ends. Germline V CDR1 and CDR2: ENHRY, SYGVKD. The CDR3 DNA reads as TGTGCCATCATGGGCGACTCTGGAAACACCATATATTTT. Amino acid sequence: CAIMGDSGNTIYF.

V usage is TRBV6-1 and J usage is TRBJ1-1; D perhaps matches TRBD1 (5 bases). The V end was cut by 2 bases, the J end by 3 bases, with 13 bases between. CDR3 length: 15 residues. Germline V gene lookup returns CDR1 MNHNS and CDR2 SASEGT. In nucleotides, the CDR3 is TGTGCCAGCAGTGAACCAGGGATACAGGACACTGAAGCTTTCTTT. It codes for CASSEPGIQDTEAFF.

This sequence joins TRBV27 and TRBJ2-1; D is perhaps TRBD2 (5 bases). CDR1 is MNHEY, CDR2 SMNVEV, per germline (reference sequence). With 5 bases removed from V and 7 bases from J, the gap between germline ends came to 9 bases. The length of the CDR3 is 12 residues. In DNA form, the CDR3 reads TGTGCCAGCAGTCCTTCGGGAAATGAGCAGTTCTTC. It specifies CASSPSGNEQFF.

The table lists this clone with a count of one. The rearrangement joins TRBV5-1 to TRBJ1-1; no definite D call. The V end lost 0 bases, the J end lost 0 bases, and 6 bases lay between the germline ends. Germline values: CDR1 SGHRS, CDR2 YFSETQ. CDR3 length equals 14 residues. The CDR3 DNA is TGCGCCAGCAGCTTGGGTGGAGTGAACACTGAAGCTTTCTTT. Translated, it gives CASSLGGVNTEAFF.

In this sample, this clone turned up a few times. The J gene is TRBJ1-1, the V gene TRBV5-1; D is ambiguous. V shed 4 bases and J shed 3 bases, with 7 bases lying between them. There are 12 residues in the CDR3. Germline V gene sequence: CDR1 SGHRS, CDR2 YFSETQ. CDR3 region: CASSREDTEAFF. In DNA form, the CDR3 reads TGCGCCAGCAGCAGGGAGGACACTGAAGCTTTCTTT.

Written as DNA, the CDR3 is TGTGCCAGCAGCCACCAGCAACGGGGACTAGCGGGAGCGTATGAGCAGTTCTTC. Its translation: CASSHQQRGLAGAYEQFF. This sequence joins TRBV14 and TRBJ2-1; the match to TRBD2 covers 14 bases. With V trimmed by 3 bases and J by 8 bases, 12 bases remained unmatched. Germline CDR1 is SGHDN and CDR2 is FVKESK. The CDR3 totals 18 residues.

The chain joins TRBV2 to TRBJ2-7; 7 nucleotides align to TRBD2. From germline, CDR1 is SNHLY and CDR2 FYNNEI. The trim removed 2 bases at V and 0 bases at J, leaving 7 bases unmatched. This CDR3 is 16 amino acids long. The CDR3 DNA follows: TGTGCCAGCAGTGAACCGAGGGTAGCGGGCTCCTACGAGCAGTACTTC. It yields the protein CASSEPRVAGSYEQYF.

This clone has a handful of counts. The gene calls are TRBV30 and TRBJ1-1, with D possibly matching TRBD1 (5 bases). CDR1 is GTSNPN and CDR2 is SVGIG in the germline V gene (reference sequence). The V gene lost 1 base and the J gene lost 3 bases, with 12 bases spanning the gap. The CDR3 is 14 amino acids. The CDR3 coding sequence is TGTGCCTGGAGTGGGGGCACTGGGGACACTGAAGCTTTCTTT. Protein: CAWSGGTGDTEAFF.

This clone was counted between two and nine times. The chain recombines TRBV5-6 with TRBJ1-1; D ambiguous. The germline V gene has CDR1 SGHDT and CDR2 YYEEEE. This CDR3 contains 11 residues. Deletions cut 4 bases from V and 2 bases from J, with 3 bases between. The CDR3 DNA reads TGTGCCAGCAGCCTAAACACTGAAGCTTTCTTT. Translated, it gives CASSLNTEAFF.

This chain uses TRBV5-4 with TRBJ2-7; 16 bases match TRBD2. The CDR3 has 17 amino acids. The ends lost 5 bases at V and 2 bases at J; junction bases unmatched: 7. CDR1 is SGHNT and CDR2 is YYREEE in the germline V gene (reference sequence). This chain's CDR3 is CASSSGTSGRETYEQYF. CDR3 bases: TGTGCCAGCAGTTCCGGGACTAGCGGGAGGGAAACCTACGAGCAGTACTTC.

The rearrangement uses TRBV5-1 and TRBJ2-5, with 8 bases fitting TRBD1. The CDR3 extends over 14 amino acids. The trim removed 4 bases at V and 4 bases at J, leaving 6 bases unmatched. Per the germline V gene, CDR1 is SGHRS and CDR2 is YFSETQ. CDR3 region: CASSTKQGVETQYF. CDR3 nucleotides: TGCGCCAGCAGCACCAAACAGGGGGTAGAGACCCAGTACTTC.

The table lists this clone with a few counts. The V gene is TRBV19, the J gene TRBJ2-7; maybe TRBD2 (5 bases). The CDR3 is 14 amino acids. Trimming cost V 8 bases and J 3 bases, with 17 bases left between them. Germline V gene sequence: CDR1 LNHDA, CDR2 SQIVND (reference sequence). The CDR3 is CASSVPGKSYEQYF. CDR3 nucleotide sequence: TGTGCCAGTTCGGTACCGGGAAAGAGCTACGAGCAGTACTTC.

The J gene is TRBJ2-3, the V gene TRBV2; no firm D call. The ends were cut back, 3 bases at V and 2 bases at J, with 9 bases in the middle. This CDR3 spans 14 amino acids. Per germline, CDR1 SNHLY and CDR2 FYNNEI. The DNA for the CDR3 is TGTGCCAGCAGTGACTGGGCCTACACAGATACGCAGTATTTT. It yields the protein CASSDWAYTDTQYF.

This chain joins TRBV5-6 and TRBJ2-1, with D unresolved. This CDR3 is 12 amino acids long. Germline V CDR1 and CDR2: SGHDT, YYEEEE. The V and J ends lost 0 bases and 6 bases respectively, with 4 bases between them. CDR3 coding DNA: TGTGCCAGCAGCTTGGTTAGCAATGAGCAGTTCTTC. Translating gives CASSLVSNEQFF.

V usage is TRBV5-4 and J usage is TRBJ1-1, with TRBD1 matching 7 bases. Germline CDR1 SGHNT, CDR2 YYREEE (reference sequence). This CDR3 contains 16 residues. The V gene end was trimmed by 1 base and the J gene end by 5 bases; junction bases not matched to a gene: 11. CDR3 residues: CASSLTGQSAITEAFF. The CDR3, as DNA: TGTGCCAGCAGCTTGACGGGACAGAGTGCGATAACTGAAGCTTTCTTT.

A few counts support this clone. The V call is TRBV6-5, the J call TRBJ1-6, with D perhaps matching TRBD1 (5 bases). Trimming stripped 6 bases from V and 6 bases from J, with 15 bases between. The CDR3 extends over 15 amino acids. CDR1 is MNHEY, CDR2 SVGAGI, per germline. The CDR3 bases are TGTGCCAGCAGAAGGGACTCCCTCACTAATTCACCCCTCCACTTT. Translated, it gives CASRRDSLTNSPLHF.

CDR3 sequence reads: CASSWSPSVGGEQFF. CDR3 in DNA: TGCGCCAGCAGCTGGAGTCCCTCCGTGGGGGGTGAGCAGTTCTTC. The V and J genes are TRBV5-1 and TRBJ2-1; tentatively, D is TRBD2 (6 bases). The V gene lost 3 bases and the J gene lost 9 bases, with 19 bases spanning the gap. The CDR3 spans 15 residues. Germline-derived CDR1 and CDR2 are SGHRS and YFSETQ.

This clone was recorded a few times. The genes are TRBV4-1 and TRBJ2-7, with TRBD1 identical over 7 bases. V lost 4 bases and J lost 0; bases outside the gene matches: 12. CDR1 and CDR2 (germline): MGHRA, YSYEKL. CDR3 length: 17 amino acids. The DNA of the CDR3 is TGCGCCAGCAGCCCTCGGGACAGTGGGGGAACCTCCTACGAGCAGTACTTC. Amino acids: CASSPRDSGGTSYEQYF.

In DNA form, the CDR3 reads TGTGCCAGCAGTTATAGGGGGGAGGGCGGGGTGGCTTTCTTT. It specifies CASSYRGEGGVAFF. This chain links TRBV6-5 with TRBJ1-1, with TRBD1 as a possible D gene (6 bases). Trimming took 3 bases from V and 11 from J, leaving 19 bases between them. The CDR3 sequence is 14 residues long. Germline CDR1 is MNHEY and CDR2 is SVGAGI.